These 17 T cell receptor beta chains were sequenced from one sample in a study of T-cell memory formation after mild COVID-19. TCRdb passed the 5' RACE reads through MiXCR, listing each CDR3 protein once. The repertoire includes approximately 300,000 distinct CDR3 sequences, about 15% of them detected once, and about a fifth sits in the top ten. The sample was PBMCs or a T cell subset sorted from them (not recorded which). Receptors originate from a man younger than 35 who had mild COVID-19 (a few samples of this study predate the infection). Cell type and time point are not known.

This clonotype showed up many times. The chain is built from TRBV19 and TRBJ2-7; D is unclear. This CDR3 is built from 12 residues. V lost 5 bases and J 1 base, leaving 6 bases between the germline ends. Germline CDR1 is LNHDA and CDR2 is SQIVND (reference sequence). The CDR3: CASSSGSYEQYF. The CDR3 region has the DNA TGTGCCAGTAGTTCCGGTTCCTACGAGCAGTACTTC.

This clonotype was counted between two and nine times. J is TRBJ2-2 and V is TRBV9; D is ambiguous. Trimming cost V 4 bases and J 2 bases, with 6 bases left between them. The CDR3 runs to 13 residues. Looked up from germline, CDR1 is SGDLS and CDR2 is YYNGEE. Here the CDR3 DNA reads TGTGCCAGCAGCATATTAAACACCGGGGAGCTGTTTTTT. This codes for CASSILNTGELFF.

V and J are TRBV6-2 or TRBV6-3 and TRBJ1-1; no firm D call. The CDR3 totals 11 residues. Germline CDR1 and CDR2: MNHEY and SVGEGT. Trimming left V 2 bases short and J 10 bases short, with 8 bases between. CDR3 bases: TGTGCCAGCAGTTACGCCCTGGGAGCTTTCTTT. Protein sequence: CASSYALGAFF.

The CDR3 here is CASSFGTGGLHQPQHF. DNA for the CDR3: TGTGCCAGCAGTTTTGGGACAGGGGGCTTGCATCAGCCCCAGCATTTT. The genes are TRBV28 and TRBJ1-5; 12 nucleotides align to TRBD1. The trim removed 3 bases at V and 5 bases at J, leaving 5 bases unmatched. The CDR3 sequence is 16 residues long. The germline gives CDR1 MDHEN, CDR2 SYDVKM.

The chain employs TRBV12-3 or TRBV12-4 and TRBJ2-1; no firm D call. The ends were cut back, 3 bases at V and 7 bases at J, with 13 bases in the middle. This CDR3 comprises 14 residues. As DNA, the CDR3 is TGTGCCAGCAGTTTCCCGGCCAAGGTAAATGAGCAGTTCTTC. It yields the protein CASSFPAKVNEQFF.

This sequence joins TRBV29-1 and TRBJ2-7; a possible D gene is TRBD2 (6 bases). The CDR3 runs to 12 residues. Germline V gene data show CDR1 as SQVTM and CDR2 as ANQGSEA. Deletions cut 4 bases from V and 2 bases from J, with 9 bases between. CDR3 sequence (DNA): TGCAGCGTTGGGCGGGGAGCCTACGAGCAGTACTTC. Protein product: CSVGRGAYEQYF.

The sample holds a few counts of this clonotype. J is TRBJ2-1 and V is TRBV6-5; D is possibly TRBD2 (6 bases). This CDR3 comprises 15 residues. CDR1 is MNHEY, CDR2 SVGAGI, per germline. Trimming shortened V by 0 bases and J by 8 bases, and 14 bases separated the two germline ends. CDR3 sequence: CASSYSGRGWDEQFF. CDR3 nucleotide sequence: TGTGCCAGCAGTTACTCGGGGCGGGGCTGGGATGAGCAGTTCTTC.

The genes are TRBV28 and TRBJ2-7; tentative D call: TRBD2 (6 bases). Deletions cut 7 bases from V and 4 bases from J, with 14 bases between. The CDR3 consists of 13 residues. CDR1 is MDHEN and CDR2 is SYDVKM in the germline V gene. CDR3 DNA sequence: TGTGCCAGCACCCCGGGCGGGGTTTACGAGCAGTACTTC. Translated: CASTPGGVYEQYF.

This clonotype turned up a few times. CDR3 DNA: TGTGCCAGCAGCGACGGTCTAGGGGGGTTTCGAGAGACCCAGTACTTC. This translates into CASSDGLGGFRETQYF. This chain joins TRBV11-3 and TRBJ2-5; D tentatively reads TRBD1 or TRBD2 (6 bases each). The CDR3 length is 16 residues. The germline V gene has CDR1 SGHNT and CDR2 YENEEA. The V end lost 5 bases, the J end lost 4 bases, and 20 bases lay between the germline ends.

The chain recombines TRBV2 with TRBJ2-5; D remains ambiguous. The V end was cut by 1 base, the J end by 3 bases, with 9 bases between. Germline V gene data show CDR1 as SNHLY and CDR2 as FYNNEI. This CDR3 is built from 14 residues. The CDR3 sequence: CASSEGKWEETQYF. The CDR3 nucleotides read TGTGCCAGCAGTGAAGGCAAGTGGGAAGAGACCCAGTACTTC.

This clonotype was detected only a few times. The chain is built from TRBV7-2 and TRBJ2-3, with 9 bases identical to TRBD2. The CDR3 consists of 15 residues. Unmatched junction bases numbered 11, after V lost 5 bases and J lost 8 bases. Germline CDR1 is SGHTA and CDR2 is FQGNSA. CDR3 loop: CASSPETSGPGTQYF. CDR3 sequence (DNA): TGTGCCAGCAGCCCTGAGACTAGCGGTCCGGGTACGCAGTATTTT.

The CDR3: CASSLAVGVSYGYTF. CDR3 nucleotide sequence: TGTGCCAGCAGCTTAGCGGTGGGGGTCAGCTATGGCTACACCTTC. The V gene is TRBV7-2, the J gene TRBJ1-2; TRBD1 is a possible D gene (5 bases). Trimming removed 0 bases from V and 4 bases from J, with 12 bases in between. In germline, CDR1 is SGHTA, CDR2 FQGNSA. This CDR3 has 15 amino acids.

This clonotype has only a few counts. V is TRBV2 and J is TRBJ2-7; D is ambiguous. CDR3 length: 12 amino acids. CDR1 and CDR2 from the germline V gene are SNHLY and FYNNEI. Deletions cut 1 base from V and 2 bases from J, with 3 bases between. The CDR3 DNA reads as TGTGCCAGCAGTGAAGTCCCCTACGAGCAGTACGTC. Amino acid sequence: CASSEVPYEQYV.

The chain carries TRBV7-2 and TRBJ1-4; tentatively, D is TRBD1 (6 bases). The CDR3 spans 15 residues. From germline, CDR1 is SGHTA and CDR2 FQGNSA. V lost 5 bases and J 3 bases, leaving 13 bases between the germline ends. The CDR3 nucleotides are TGTGCCAGCAGCAGGTCAGGGGCAGCTAATGAAAAACTGTTTTTT. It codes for CASSRSGAANEKLFF.

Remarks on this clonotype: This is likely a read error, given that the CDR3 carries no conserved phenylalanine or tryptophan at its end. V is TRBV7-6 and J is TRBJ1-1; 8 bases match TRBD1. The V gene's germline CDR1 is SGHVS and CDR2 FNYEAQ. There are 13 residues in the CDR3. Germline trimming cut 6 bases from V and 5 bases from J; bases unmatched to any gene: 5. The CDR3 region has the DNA TGTGCCAGCAGTCCAAGACAGGGGACTGAAGCTTTCTTG. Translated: CASSPRQGTEAFL.

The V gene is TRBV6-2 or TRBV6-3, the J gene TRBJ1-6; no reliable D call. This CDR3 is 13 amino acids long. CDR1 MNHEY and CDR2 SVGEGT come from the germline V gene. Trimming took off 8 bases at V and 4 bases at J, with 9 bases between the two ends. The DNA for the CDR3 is TGTGCCAGCGGATCACCGTATAATTCACCCCTCCACTTT. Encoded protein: CASGSPYNSPLHF.

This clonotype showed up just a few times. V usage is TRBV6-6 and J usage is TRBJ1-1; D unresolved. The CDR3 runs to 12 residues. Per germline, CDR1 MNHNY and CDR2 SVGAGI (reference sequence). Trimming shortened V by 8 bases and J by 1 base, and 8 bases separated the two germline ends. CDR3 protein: CASLLANTEAFF. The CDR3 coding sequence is TGTGCCAGCTTACTGGCGAACACTGAAGCTTTCTTT.